The 18 T cell receptor beta chains listed next were all sequenced from one sample in a study of blood T cell repertoires in COVID-19. The table came from immunoSEQ multiplex PCR; TCRdb's copy has only in-frame clones and leaves some out. The sample carries 250,000 to 400,000 clones, about 90% recorded once. Sequenced sample: peripheral blood. The receptor source for this set is a woman in her twenties or thirties with COVID-19, enrolled during active disease.

This clone was detected only once. The chain is built from TRBV11-2 and TRBJ1-4; a weak D match, TRBD1 (6 bases). CDR3 length: 16 residues. Trimming stripped 5 bases from V and 0 bases from J, with 13 bases between. The germline gives CDR1 SGHAT, CDR2 FQNNGV. This CDR3 is CASSAGQLATNEKLFF. In nucleotides, the CDR3 is TGTGCCAGCAGCGCCGGACAGCTTGCAACTAATGAAAAACTGTTTTTT. Variable domain in full (rest from reference TRBV11-2 and TRBJ1-4): EAGVAQSPRYKIIEKRQSVAFWCNPISGHATLYWYQQILGQGPKLLIQFQNNGVVDDSQLPKDRFSAERLKGVDSTLKIQPAKLEDSAVYLCASSAGQLATNEKLFFGSGTQLSVL.

The genes are TRBV27 and TRBJ1-1, with TRBD1 matching 9 bases. V lost 3 bases and J lost 6; bases outside the gene matches: 17. The CDR3 extends over 18 amino acids. Per germline, CDR1 MNHEY and CDR2 SMNVEV (reference sequence). CDR3 coding DNA: TGTGCCAGCAGTTTCCGACTACTCGGACAGGGGAGTTTCCCTGAAGCTTTCTTT. Translation: CASSFRLLGQGSFPEAFF.

V gene TRBV10-3 combines with J gene TRBJ2-1; TRBD2 matches 7 bases. The CDR3 contains 14 residues. The V gene's germline CDR1 is ENHRY and CDR2 SYGVKD. The V segment lost 2 bases and the J segment 3 bases; nucleotides outside the gene matches: 1. DNA for the CDR3: TGTGCCATCAGTGAGGCTAGCGGCTACAATGAGCAGTTCTTC. Protein sequence: CAISEASGYNEQFF.

The rearrangement links TRBV5-4 to TRBJ1-1; TRBD1 matches at 7 bases. CDR3 length equals 17 residues. The V gene end was trimmed by 4 bases and the J gene end by 4 bases; junction bases not matched to a gene: 16. Germline V gene lookup returns CDR1 SGHNT and CDR2 YYREEE (reference sequence). The CDR3 DNA follows: TGTGCCAGCAGCCAGGGACAGTCGGTTCTGTTCGGCACTGAAGCTTTCTTT. Residues: CASSQGQSVLFGTEAFF.

There are a few counts of this clone. For the CDR3, the DNA is TGCGCCAGCACCCGGTACGCGGGAGCAAAGAATGAGCAGTTCTTC. Translating gives CASTRYAGAKNEQFF. V usage is TRBV10-2 and J usage is TRBJ2-1, with 7 bases aligning to TRBD2. V was pared by 7 bases and J by 7 bases, with 13 bases of the junction left unmatched. Germline-derived CDR1 and CDR2 are WSHSY and SAAADI. This CDR3 has 15 residues.

The chain combines TRBV7-2 with TRBJ1-5, with TRBD1 identical over 10 bases. The CDR3 is made up of 17 amino acids. Per germline, CDR1 SGHTA and CDR2 FQGNSA. The J segment lost 4 bases and the V segment lost 5 bases, leaving 11 bases of the junction unmatched. CDR3 sequence: CASSAPRGQGWNQPQHF. The CDR3, as DNA: TGTGCCAGCAGCGCCCCGAGGGGACAGGGGTGGAATCAGCCCCAGCATTTT.

V is TRBV7-9 and J is TRBJ1-1; 7 nucleotides line up with TRBD1. Germline CDR1 SEHNR, CDR2 FQNEAQ (reference sequence). V lost 3 bases, J lost 1 base, and 8 bases stayed unmatched. The CDR3 contains 16 residues. CDR3 protein: CASSLLSGTANTEAFF. In DNA, the CDR3 is TGTGCCAGCAGCTTGCTCTCCGGGACAGCGAACACTGAAGCTTTCTTT. Supplemented by reference TRBV7-9 and TRBJ1-1, the full variable domain reads DTGVSQNPRHKITKRGQNVTFRCDPISEHNRLYWYRQTLGQGPEFLTYFQNEAQLEKSRLLSDRFSAERPKGSFSTLEIQRTEQGDSAMYLCASSLLSGTANTEAFFGQGTRLTVV.

This clone was recorded only once. This sequence joins TRBV28 and TRBJ1-2; 9 bases align to TRBD1. From germline, CDR1 is MDHEN and CDR2 SYDVKM. The J segment lost 7 bases and the V segment lost 6 bases, leaving 6 bases of the junction unmatched. The CDR3 loop spans 13 amino acids. In nucleotides, the CDR3 is TGTGCCAGCAGGAGGGACAGGGAGAGTGGCTACACCTTC. This gives the protein CASRRDRESGYTF.

This rearrangement joins TRBV5-5 to TRBJ2-5; maybe TRBD2 (6 bases). The CDR3 totals 15 residues. The ends were cut back, 6 bases at V and 1 base at J, with 16 bases in the middle. CDR1 is SGHKS, CDR2 YYEKEE, per germline (reference sequence). CDR3 DNA: TGTGCCAGCACCAAAATAGTCGGGGGCCAAGAGACCCAGTACTTC. Amino acid sequence: CASTKIVGGQETQYF.

A single count supports this clone. The chain is built from TRBV11-2 and TRBJ2-7; the match to TRBD2 covers 11 bases. CDR3 length: 15 amino acids. Trimming took 3 bases from V and 4 from J; bases not matched to a gene: 5. Germline loops: CDR1 SGHAT, CDR2 FQNNGV. This CDR3 is CASSFQLAGEYEQYF. CDR3 nucleotides: TGTGCCAGCAGCTTCCAACTAGCGGGGGAATACGAGCAGTACTTC.

The chain joins TRBV11-2 to TRBJ2-7, with D hard to call. This CDR3 comprises 16 residues. The germline V and J ends were trimmed by 3 bases and 0 bases, with 15 bases remaining between them. The germline V gene encodes CDR1 SGHAT and CDR2 FQNNGV. The CDR3 nucleotides read TGTGCCAGCAGCTTCATTGCATACCAGGTCTCCTACGAGCAGTACTTC. Protein product: CASSFIAYQVSYEQYF.

Comments on this clone: Other DNA sequences from this sample encode an identical CDR3 as well. The gene calls are TRBV5-4 and TRBJ2-1; 11 nucleotides match TRBD2. V shed 3 bases and J 4 bases; nucleotides not matched to a gene: 3. This CDR3 is 15 amino acids long. Germline V gives CDR1 SGHNT, CDR2 YYREEE (reference sequence). This chain's CDR3 is CASSSGTSGYNEQFF. The DNA for the CDR3 is TGTGCCAGCAGCTCCGGGACTAGCGGATACAATGAGCAGTTCTTC. Looking up the rest from reference TRBV5-4 and TRBJ2-1 gives the full variable domain: ETGVTQSPTHLIKTRGQQVTLRCSSQSGHNTVSWYQQALGQGPQFIFQYYREEENGRGNFPPRFSGLQFPNYSSELNVNALELDDSALYLCASSSGTSGYNEQFFGPGTRLTVL.

This rearrangement joins TRBV10-3 to TRBJ2-6; a possible D gene is TRBD1 (6 bases). Germline V gives CDR1 ENHRY, CDR2 SYGVKD. The CDR3 spans 14 residues. V gave up 7 bases and J gave up 0 bases, with 7 bases separating them. CDR3 residues: CAIKDSSGANVLTF. Written as DNA, the CDR3 is TGTGCCATCAAGGACAGCTCTGGGGCCAACGTCCTGACTTTC.

This rearrangement joins TRBV24-1 to TRBJ2-1; possibly TRBD2 for D (5 bases). Germline CDR1 and CDR2: KGHDR and SFDVKD. The germline V and J ends were trimmed by 5 bases and 6 bases, with 7 bases remaining between them. The CDR3 sequence is 12 residues long. CDR3 sequence: CATSGRGNEQFF. As DNA, the CDR3 is TGTGCCACCAGTGGCCGGGGCAATGAGCAGTTCTTC.

The genes are TRBV5-5 and TRBJ2-3; 8 bases match TRBD1. CDR1 and CDR2 from the germline V gene are SGHKS and YYEKEE (reference sequence). The CDR3 covers 15 residues. Unmatched junction bases numbered 5, after V lost 2 bases and J lost 3 bases. Here the CDR3 reads CASSFGQGRTDTQYF. CDR3 sequence (DNA): TGTGCCAGCAGCTTTGGACAGGGTCGAACAGATACGCAGTATTTT.

The rearrangement uses TRBV2 and TRBJ2-2, with D tentatively TRBD2 (5 bases). Deletions cut 6 bases from V and 6 bases from J, with 11 bases between. CDR1 and CDR2 from the germline V gene are SNHLY and FYNNEI. The CDR3 spans 13 residues. The CDR3 here is CASRRTGSGELFF. The CDR3 DNA follows: TGTGCCAGCAGGAGGACGGGATCCGGGGAGCTGTTTTTT.

The genes are TRBV30 and TRBJ2-7, with 8 bases lining up with TRBD1. V was clipped by 0 bases and J by 5 bases; unmatched bases: 6. This CDR3 region has 14 residues. The germline CDR1 and CDR2 sequences are GTSNPN and SVGIG (reference sequence). Here the CDR3 reads CAWSVNRGAHEQYF. In nucleotides, the CDR3 is TGTGCCTGGAGTGTAAACAGGGGGGCCCACGAGCAGTACTTC.

V gene TRBV9 combines with J gene TRBJ1-3; 8 positions agree with TRBD1. The CDR3 runs 15 residues. V lost 2 bases, J lost 4 bases, and 5 bases stayed unmatched. From germline, CDR1 is SGDLS and CDR2 YYNGEE. The CDR3 DNA sequence: TGTGCCAGCAGCGTTCAGACAGGGGTCGGAAACACCATATATTTT. Protein sequence: CASSVQTGVGNTIYF.